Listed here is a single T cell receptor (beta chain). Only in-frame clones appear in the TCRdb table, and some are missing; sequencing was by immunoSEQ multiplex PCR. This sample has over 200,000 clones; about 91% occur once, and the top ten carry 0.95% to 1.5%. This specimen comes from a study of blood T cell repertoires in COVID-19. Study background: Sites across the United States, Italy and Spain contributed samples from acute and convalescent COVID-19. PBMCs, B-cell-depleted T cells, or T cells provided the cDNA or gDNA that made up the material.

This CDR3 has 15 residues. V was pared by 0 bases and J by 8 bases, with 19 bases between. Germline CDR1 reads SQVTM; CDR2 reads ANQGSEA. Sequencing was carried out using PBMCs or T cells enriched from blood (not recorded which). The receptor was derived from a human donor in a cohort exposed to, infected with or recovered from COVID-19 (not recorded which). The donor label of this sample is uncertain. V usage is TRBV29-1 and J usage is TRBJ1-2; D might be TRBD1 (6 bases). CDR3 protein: CSVEDTQVGGEGYTF. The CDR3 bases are TGCAGCGTTGAAGACACGCAAGTAGGGGGTGAAGGCTACACCTTC. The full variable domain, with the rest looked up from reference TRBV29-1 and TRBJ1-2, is SAVISQKPSRDICQRGTSLTIQCQVDSQVTMMFWYRQQPGQSLTLIATANQGSEATYESGFVIDKFPISRPNLTFSTLTVSNMSPEDSSIYLCSVEDTQVGGEGYTFGSGTRLTVV.